What follows is one T cell receptor beta chain and its context. The antigen remains unidentified. CDR1 and CDR2 from the germline V gene are KGHSH and LQKENI. The V gene end was trimmed by 3 bases and the J gene end by 4 bases; junction bases not matched to a gene: 3. The CDR3 extends over 14 amino acids. This entry comes from a study of cytomegalovirus exposure and HLA in healthy donors. General study findings and limits: It was assumed in the presence/absence analyses that sequencing depth was roughly uniform across donors. It was reported that the classifier diagnosed cytomegalovirus status with high specificity and sensitivity in both the original and validation cohorts.

The PCR made use of 60 Vbeta and 13 Jbeta primers. Assay: immunoSEQ multiplex PCR; the TCRdb copy retains only in-frame clones and omits some. Here the sample spans 150,000 to 170,000 clones, around 81% being singletons. The source is a woman aged 40 to 50 in good health and CMV-seropositive. The gene calls are TRBV18 and TRBJ2-5; 9 bases fit TRBD2. Material: PBMCs. CDR3 residues: CASSPIAGAETQYF. The CDR3 DNA reads as TGTGCCAGCTCACCTATAGCGGGAGCAGAGACCCAGTACTTC.